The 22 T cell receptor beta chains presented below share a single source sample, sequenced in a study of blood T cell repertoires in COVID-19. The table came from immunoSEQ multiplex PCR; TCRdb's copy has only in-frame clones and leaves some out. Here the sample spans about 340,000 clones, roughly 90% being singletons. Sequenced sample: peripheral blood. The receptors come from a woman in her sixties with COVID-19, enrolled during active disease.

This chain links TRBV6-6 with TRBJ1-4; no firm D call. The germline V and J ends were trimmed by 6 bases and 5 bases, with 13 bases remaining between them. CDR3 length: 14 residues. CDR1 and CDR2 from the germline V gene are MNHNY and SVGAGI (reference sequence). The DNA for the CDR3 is TGTGCCAGCAGCCAATCGGGCGGGAATGAAAAACTGTTTTTT. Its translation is CASSQSGGNEKLFF.

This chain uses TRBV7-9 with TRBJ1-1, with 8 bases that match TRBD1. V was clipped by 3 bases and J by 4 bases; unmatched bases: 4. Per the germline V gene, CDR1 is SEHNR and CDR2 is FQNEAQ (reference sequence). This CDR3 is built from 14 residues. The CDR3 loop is CASSLTGVPTEAFF. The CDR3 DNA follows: TGTGCCAGCAGCTTGACAGGGGTACCCACTGAAGCTTTCTTT.

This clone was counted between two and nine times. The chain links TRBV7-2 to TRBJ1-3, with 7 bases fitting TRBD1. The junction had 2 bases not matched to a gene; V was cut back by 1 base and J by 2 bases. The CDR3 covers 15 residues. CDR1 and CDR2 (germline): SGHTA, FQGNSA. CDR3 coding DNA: TGTGCCAGCAGCTTAGTGGGGACAGCTGGAAACACCATATATTTT. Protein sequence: CASSLVGTAGNTIYF.

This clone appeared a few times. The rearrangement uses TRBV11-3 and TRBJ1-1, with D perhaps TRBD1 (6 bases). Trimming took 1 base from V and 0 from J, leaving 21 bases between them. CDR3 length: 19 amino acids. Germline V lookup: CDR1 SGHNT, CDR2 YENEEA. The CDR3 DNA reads TGTGCCAGCAGCTTAGCCCCCGCCGGGACATCCTTCATGAACACTGAAGCTTTCTTT. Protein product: CASSLAPAGTSFMNTEAFF.

The CDR3 DNA follows: TGTGCCAGCAGTGAACAGGGGGTGTCGGCTAATGAAAAACTGTTTTTT. It translates to CASSEQGVSANEKLFF. The V call is TRBV6-1, the J call TRBJ1-4, with 7 bases fitting TRBD1. With V trimmed by 2 bases and J by 3 bases, 6 bases remained unmatched. The CDR3 has 16 residues. Per germline, CDR1 MNHNS and CDR2 SASEGT.

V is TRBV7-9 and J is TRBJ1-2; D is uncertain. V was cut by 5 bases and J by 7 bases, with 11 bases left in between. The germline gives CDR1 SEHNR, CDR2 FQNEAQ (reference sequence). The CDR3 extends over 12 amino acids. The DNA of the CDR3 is TGTGCCAGCAGCAAGAGCGACCTTGGCTACACCTTC. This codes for CASSKSDLGYTF.

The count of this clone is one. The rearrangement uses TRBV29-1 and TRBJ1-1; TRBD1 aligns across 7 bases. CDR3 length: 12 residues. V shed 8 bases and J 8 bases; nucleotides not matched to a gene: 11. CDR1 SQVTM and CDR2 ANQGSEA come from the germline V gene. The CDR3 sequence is CSRSRGKVEAFF. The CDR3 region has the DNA TGCAGCCGAAGCAGGGGGAAAGTCGAAGCTTTCTTT. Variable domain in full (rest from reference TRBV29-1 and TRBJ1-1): SAVISQKPSRDICQRGTSLTIQCQVDSQVTMMFWYRQQPGQSLTLIATANQGSEATYESGFVIDKFPISRPNLTFSTLTVSNMSPEDSSIYLCSRSRGKVEAFFGQGTRLTVV.

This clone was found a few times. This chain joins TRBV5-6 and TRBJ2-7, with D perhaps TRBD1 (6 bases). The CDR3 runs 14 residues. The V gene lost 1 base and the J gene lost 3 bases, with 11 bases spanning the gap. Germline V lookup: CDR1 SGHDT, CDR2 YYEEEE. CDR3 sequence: CASSLLTGGYEQYF. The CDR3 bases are TGTGCCAGCAGCTTGTTGACAGGTGGCTACGAGCAGTACTTC. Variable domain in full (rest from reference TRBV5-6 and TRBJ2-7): DAGVTQSPTHLIKTRGQQVTLRCSPKSGHDTVSWYQQALGQGPQFIFQYYEEEERQRGNFPDRFSGHQFPNYSSELNVNALLLGDSALYLCASSLLTGGYEQYFGPGTRLTVT.

CDR3 DNA: TGTGCCAGCAGTATGGACAGGCACTATGGCTACACCTTC. Protein sequence: CASSMDRHYGYTF. The chain joins TRBV9 to TRBJ1-2; 7 positions match TRBD1. This CDR3 is built from 13 residues. V lost 5 bases to trimming and J lost 3 bases; unmatched junction nucleotides: 4. In germline, CDR1 is SGDLS, CDR2 YYNGEE.

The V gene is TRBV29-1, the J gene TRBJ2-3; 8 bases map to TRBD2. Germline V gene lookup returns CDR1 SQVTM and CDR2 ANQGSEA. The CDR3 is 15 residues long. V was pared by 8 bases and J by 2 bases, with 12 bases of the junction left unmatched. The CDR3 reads CSSRGAGAITDTQYF. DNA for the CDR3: TGCAGCTCCCGGGGAGCGGGGGCGATCACAGATACGCAGTATTTT.

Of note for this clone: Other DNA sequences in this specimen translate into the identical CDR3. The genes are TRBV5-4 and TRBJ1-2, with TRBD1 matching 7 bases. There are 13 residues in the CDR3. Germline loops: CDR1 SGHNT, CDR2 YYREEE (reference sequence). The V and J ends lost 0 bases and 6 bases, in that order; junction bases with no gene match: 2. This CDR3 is CASSLGQGDGYTF. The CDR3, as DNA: TGTGCCAGCAGCTTGGGACAGGGAGATGGCTACACCTTC.

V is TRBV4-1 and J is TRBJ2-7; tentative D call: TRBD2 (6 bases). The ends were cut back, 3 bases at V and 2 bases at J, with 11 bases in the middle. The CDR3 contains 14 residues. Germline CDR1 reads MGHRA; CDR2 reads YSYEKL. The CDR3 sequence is CASSQRDGPYEQYF. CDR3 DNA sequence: TGCGCCAGCAGCCAGCGGGACGGACCCTACGAGCAGTACTTC.

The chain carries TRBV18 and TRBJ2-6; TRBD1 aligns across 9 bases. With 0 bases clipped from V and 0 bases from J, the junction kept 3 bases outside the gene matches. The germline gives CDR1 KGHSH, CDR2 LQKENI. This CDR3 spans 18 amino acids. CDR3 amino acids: CASSPPGQGSSGANVLTF. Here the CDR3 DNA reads TGTGCCAGCTCACCACCGGGACAGGGAAGCTCTGGGGCCAACGTCCTGACTTTC.

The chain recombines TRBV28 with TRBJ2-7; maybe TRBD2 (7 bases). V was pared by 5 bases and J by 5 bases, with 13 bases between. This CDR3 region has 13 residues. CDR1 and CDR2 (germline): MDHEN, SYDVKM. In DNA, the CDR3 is TGTGCCAGCAGTATGGGAGGGGGTCACGAGCAGTACTTC. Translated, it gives CASSMGGGHEQYF.

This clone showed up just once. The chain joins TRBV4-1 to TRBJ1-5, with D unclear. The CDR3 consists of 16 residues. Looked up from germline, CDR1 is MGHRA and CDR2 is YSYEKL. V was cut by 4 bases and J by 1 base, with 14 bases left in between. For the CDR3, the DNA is TGCGCCAGCAGCCGCAGACCCCCCGGGAGCAATCAGCCCCAGCATTTT. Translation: CASSRRPPGSNQPQHF.

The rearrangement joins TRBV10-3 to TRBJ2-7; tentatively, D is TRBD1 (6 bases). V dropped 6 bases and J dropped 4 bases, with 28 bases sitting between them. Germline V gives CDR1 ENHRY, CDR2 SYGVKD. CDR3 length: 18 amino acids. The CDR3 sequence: CAISFTRAQGRVWYEQYF. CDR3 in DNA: TGTGCCATCAGCTTCACTCGGGCACAGGGACGAGTTTGGTACGAGCAGTACTTC.

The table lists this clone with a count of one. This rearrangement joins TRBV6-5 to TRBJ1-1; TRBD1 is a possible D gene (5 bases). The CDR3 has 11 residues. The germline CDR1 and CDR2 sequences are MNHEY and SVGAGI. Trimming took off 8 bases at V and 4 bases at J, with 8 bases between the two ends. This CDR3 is CASVGVTEAFF. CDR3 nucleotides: TGTGCCAGCGTAGGGGTCACTGAAGCTTTCTTT.

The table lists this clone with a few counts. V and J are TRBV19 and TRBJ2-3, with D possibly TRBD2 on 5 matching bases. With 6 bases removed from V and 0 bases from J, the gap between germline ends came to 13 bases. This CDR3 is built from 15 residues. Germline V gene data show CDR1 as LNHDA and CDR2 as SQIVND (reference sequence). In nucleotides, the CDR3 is TGTGCCAGTAGCCCTAGCCCTACTAGCACAGATACGCAGTATTTT. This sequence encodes CASSPSPTSTDTQYF.

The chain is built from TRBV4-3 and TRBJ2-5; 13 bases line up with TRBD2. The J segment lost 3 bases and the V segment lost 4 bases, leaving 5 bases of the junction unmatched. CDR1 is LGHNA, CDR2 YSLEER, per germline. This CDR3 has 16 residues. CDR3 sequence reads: CASSPRGTSGEETQYF. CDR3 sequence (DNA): TGCGCCAGCAGCCCACGAGGGACTAGCGGGGAAGAGACCCAGTACTTC.

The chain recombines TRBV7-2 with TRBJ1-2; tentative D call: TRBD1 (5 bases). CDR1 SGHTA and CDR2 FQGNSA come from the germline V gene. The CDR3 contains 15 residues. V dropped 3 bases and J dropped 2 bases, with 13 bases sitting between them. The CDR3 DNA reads TGTGCCAGCAGCTTGTACAGGTCTTTCAACTATGGCTACACCTTC. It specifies CASSLYRSFNYGYTF. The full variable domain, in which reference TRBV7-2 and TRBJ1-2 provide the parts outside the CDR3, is GAGVSQSPSNKVTEKGKDVELRCDPISGHTALYWYRQSLGQGLEFLIYFQGNSAPDKSGLPSDRFSAERTGGSVSTLTIQRTQQEDSAVYLCASSLYRSFNYGYTFGSGTRLTVV.

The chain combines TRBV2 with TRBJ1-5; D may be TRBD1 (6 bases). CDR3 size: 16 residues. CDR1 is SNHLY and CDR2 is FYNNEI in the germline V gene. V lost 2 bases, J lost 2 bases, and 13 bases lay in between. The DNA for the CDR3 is TGTGCCAGCAGTGAAACCCAGGGGCGTCGCAATCAGCCCCAGCATTTT. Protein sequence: CASSETQGRRNQPQHF.

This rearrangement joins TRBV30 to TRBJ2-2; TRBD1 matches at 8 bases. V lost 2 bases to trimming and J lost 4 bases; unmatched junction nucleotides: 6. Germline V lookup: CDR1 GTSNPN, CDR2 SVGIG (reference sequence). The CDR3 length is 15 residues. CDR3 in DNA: TGTGCCTGGAGTAAGGCAGGGGGCGGCACCGGGGAGCTGTTTTTT. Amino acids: CAWSKAGGGTGELFF. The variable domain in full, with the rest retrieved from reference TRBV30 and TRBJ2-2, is SQTIHQWPATLVQPVGSPLSLECTVEGTSNPNLYWYRQAAGRGLQLLFYSVGIGQISSEVPQNLSASRPQDRQFILSSKKLLLSDSGFYLCAWSKAGGGTGELFFGEGSRLTVL.